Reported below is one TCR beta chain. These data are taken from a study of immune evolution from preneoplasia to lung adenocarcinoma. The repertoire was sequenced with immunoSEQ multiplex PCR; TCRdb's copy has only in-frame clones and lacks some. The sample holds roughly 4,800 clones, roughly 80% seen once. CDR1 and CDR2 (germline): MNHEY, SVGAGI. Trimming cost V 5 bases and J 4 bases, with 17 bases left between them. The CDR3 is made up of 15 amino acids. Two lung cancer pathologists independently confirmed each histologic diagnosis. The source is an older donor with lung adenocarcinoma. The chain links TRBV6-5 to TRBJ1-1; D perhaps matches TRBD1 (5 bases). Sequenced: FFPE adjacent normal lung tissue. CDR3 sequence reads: CASSSIQVLPTEAFF. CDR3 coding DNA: TGTGCCAGCAGTAGTATACAGGTTTTACCCACTGAAGCTTTCTTT.